Below are 6 T cell receptor beta chains sequenced from a single sample in a study of blood T cell repertoires in COVID-19. Clones were sequenced by immunoSEQ multiplex PCR, and TCRdb holds only the in-frame ones, with some missing. The sample holds about 79,000 clones, about 90% seen once. Sequenced sample: peripheral blood. All receptors derive from a man in his fifties or sixties with active COVID-19.

The genes are TRBV5-1 and TRBJ2-5, with TRBD1 identical over 10 bases. This CDR3 region has 19 residues. V trimming: 0 bases; J trimming: 2 bases; junction bases outside the gene matches: 13. The germline CDR1 and CDR2 sequences are SGHRS and YFSETQ. The DNA of the CDR3 is TGCGCCAGCAGCTTGGCAAACGCCCGGGACAGGGGTCCACAAGAGACCCAGTACTTC. It is translated as CASSLANARDRGPQETQYF.

The V gene is TRBV10-2, the J gene TRBJ2-2; tentatively, D is TRBD2 (5 bases). The CDR3 has 16 residues. Trimming removed 4 bases from V and 1 base from J, with 13 bases in between. The V gene's germline CDR1 is WSHSY and CDR2 SAAADI. The CDR3 sequence: CASSGPDSLNTGELFF. CDR3 bases: TGCGCCAGCAGTGGCCCGGACTCCTTGAACACCGGGGAGCTGTTTTTT.

The chain uses TRBV3-1 (or the pseudogene TRBV3-2) and TRBJ1-2; D remains ambiguous. CDR1 and CDR2 (germline): LGHDT, YNNKEL (reference sequence). The CDR3 is 15 amino acids. Trimming stripped 4 bases from V and 2 bases from J, with 14 bases between. The CDR3, as DNA: TGTGCCAGCAGCCCCCGTGTGCGGATAAACTATGGCTACACCTTC. Its translation: CASSPRVRINYGYTF.

The chain uses TRBV28 and TRBJ1-6; TRBD1 might be the D (5 bases). Germline lookup yields CDR1 MDHEN and CDR2 SYDVKM. Trimming removed 10 bases at V and 3 bases at J, with 10 bases between. The CDR3 extends over 13 amino acids. CDR3 amino acids: CAIGTDYNSPLHF. In DNA form, the CDR3 reads TGTGCCATAGGGACTGACTATAATTCACCCCTCCACTTT. Together with reference TRBV28 and TRBJ1-6, the CDR3 gives the full variable domain: DVKVTQSSRYLVKRTGEKVFLECVQDMDHENMFWYRQDPGLGLRLIYFSYDVKMKEKGDIPEGYSVSREKKERFSLILESASTNQTSMYLCAIGTDYNSPLHFGNGTRLTVT.

The J gene is TRBJ2-3, the V gene TRBV3-1 (or the pseudogene TRBV3-2); a possible D gene is TRBD1 (6 bases). The CDR3 has 18 amino acids. Trimming left V 4 bases short and J 2 bases short, with 22 bases between. Germline CDR1 is LGHDT and CDR2 is YNNKEL (reference sequence). The CDR3 sequence is CASSLYSPGQGTTDTQYF. CDR3 DNA sequence: TGTGCCAGCAGCCTTTACAGTCCGGGACAAGGAACCACAGATACGCAGTATTTT.

The chain is built from TRBV2 and TRBJ2-7; the match to TRBD1 covers 7 bases. The V and J ends lost 5 bases and 2 bases, in that order; junction bases with no gene match: 6. Germline V gene lookup returns CDR1 SNHLY and CDR2 FYNNEI. The CDR3 spans 14 residues. CDR3 residues: CASSRGRGAYEQYF. In nucleotides, the CDR3 is TGTGCCAGCAGTAGGGGGCGCGGAGCCTACGAGCAGTACTTC.